This T cell receptor beta chain was sequenced in a study of CD8 T cells in Susac syndrome. Findings and caveats of the study: The study recognized that the number of individuals in its TCR sequencing and HLA analysis was relatively small.

An amount of RNA that ranged from roughly 0.45 to 1 ug was reverse transcribed with random hexamers. TCRdb used MiXCR to reprocess the immunoSEQ multiplex PCR reads, holding one entry per CDR3 protein. The sample comprises 95,000 to 150,000 distinct CDR3 sequences, roughly 95% of which are singletons, and 0.13% to 0.15% rests with the top ten. The CDR3 has 14 amino acids. CDR1 and CDR2 from the germline V gene are MNHEY and SVGAGI. The ends were cut back, 2 bases at V and 8 bases at J, with 12 bases in the middle. This clonotype appeared a few times. The antigen is not known. Sequenced material: CD4+ T cells from PBMCs. This receptor was obtained from a human donor with Susac syndrome. The genes are TRBV6-5 and TRBJ1-4, with D possibly matching TRBD1 (6 bases). The CDR3 sequence: CASSYLTGVEKLFF. The CDR3 DNA reads as TGTGCCAGCAGTTACCTGACAGGAGTCGAAAAACTGTTTTTT.